This TCR beta chain was captured by sequencing in a study of cytomegalovirus exposure and HLA in healthy donors. This CDR3 comprises 15 residues. The germline V gene encodes CDR1 KGHSH and CDR2 LQKENI. The ends lost 4 bases at V and 2 bases at J; junction bases unmatched: 6. The PCR had 60 Vbeta and 13 Jbeta primers. Profiled with immunoSEQ multiplex PCR; TCRdb holds only in-frame clones, not every one. The sample records about 140,000 clones, approximately 80% being singletons. This receptor was identified in a man aged 35-49 years in good health and CMV-seronegative. The material sequenced was PBMCs. The V gene is TRBV18, the J gene TRBJ2-3; 7 bases fit TRBD2. The chain's CDR3 is CASSLTSVNTDTQYF. The CDR3, as DNA: TGTGCCAGCTCACTTACTAGCGTAAACACAGATACGCAGTATTTT.